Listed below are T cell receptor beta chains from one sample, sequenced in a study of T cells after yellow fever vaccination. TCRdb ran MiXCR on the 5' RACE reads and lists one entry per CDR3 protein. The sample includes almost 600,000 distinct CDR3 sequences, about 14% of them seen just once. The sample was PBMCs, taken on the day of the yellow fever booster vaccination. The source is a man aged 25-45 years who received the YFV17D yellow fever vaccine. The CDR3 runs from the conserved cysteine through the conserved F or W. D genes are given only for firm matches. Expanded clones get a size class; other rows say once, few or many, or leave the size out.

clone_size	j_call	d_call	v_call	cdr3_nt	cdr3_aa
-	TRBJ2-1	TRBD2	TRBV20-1	TGCAGTGCATCTAGGGCTAGCGGGAGAAATGAGCAGTTCTTC	CSASRASGRNEQFF
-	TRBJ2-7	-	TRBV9	TGTGCCAGCAGCGTAGAGGGACGGTTGGACGAGCAGTACTTC	CASSVEGRLDEQYF
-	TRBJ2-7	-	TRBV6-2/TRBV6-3	TGTGCCAGCCGTATCGGGGGACCAGTATACGAGCAGTACTTC	CASRIGGPVYEQYF
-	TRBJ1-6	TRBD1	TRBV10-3	TGTGCCATCAGTGATGGGACAGGGCGCTCACCCCTCCACTTT	CAISDGTGRSPLHF
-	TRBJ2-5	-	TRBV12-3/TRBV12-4	TGTGCCAGCAGTACGTACAGGGAAGAGACCCAGTACTTC	CASSTYREETQYF
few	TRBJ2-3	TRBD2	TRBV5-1	TGCGCCAGCAGCTCGATAATACAGGGGACGGGACTAGCGGGAGGGCCGAATACGCAGTATTTT	CASSSIIQGTGLAGGPNTQYF
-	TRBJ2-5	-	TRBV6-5	TGTGCCAGCAGTTACTCGGGGGGGCGCGCAGAGACCCAGTACTTC	CASSYSGGRAETQYF
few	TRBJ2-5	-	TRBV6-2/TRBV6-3	TGTGCCAGCAGTCCCGGGCGTCTAACCACGGCTGAGACCCAGTACTTC	CASSPGRLTTAETQYF
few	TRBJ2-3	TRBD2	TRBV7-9	TGTGCCAGCAGCCCGGGGGGACTTGTGAATACGCAGTATTTT	CASSPGGLVNTQYF
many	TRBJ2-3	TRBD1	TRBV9	TGTGCCAGCAGCACAACCGGGACAGGGTTTCCAGATACGCAGTATTTT	CASSTTGTGFPDTQYF
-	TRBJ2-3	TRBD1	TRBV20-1	TGCAGTGCTAGAGGGGACAGGCGCACAGATACGCAGTATTTT	CSARGDRRTDTQYF
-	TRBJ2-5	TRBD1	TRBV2	TGTGCCAGCAGTGAAGTGGTCAGGGGGCGTCGGGAGACCCAGTACTTC	CASSEVVRGRRETQYF
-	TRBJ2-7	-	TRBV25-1	TGTGCCAGCAGTGAAGAGGCAGGATCTTACGAGCAGTACTTC	CASSEEAGSYEQYF
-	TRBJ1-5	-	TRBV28	TGTGCCAGCAGTTTACCGGACGGTAACAATCAGCCCCAGCATTTT	CASSLPDGNNQPQHF
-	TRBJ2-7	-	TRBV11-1	TGTGCCAGCAGCTGGACCAGGGGCTACAGCTCCTACGAGCAGTACTTC	CASSWTRGYSSYEQYF
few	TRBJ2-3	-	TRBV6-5	TGTGCCAGCAGTTACTCGTTAGAGACTGGAGATACGCAGTATTTT	CASSYSLETGDTQYF
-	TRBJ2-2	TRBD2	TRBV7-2	TGTGCCAGCCTACACCGGGGGGGAAGGGAGCTGTTTTTT	CASLHRGGRELFF
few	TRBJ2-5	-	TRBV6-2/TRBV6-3	TGTGCCAGCAGTCCCCCATCGGGTGGGGAGACCCAGTACTTC	CASSPPSGGETQYF
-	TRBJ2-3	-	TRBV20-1	TGCAGTCCGGGGAGGGGGCCAGATACGCAGTATTTT	CSPGRGPDTQYF
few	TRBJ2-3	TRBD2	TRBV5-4	TGTGCCAGCAGCGGGCGGGAGGACGCCACAGATACGCAGTATTTT	CASSGREDATDTQYF
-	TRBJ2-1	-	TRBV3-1	TGTGCCAGCCGACCAAGCGGGACAAACTCCTACAATGAGCAGTTCTTC	CASRPSGTNSYNEQFF
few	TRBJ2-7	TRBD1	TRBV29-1	TGCAGCGTCACAGGGGGTAGGTTCTACGAGCAGTACTTC	CSVTGGRFYEQYF
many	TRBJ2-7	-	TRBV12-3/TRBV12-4	TGTGCCAGCATGAGGGGATCCGCGGCCGAGCAGTACTTC	CASMRGSAAEQYF
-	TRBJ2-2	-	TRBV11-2	TGTGCCAGCAGCTTAGATCCGGGCAGGATCGGGGAGCTGTTTTTT	CASSLDPGRIGELFF
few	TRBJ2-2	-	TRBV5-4	TGTGCCAGCAGCCACGACTGGTCCGGGGAGCTGTTTTTT	CASSHDWSGELFF
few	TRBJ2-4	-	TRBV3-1	TGTGCCAGCAGCCAAGTTCCGGGAAGGGTAGAGGAATACATTCAGTACTTC	CASSQVPGRVEEYIQYF
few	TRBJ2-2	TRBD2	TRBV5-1	TGCGCCAGCAGCTTGAAAAGTTATGATGCGGGAGTCCCCGGGGAGCTGTTTTTT	CASSLKSYDAGVPGELFF
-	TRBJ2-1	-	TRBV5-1	TGCGCCAGCAGCTTAGGGGGGGAGTACAATGAGCAGTTCTTC	CASSLGGEYNEQFF
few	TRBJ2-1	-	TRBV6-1	TGTGCCAGCAGTGAACCAGGGGAGTCCACCTACAATGAGCAGTTCTTC	CASSEPGESTYNEQFF
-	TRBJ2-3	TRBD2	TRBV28	TGTGCCAGCAAGTTAGCGGGAGCGTTTGTGTCAGATACGCAGTATTTT	CASKLAGAFVSDTQYF
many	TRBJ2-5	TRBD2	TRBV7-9	TGTGCCAGCGGACGAGCGGGAGGAGGGGAGACCCAGTACTTC	CASGRAGGGETQYF
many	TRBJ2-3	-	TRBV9	TGTGCCAGCAGCGTGGTTCGGGCTAGCGAGAACACAGATACGCAGTATTTT	CASSVVRASENTDTQYF
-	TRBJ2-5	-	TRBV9	TGTGCCAGCAGCGTAGAGCCGCTAGGTGGAGAGACCCAGTACTTC	CASSVEPLGGETQYF
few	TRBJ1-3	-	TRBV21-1	TGTGCCAGCAGCACCCCGGGCCCTCCATCGGCTGGAAACACCATATATTTT	CASSTPGPPSAGNTIYF
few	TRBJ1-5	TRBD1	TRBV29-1	TGCAGCGCCCAGGGGGCGGGCGGCAATCAGCCCCAGCATTTT	CSAQGAGGNQPQHF
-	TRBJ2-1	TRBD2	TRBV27	TGTGCCAGCACGCCCCAACTAGCGGGAGGGAAGGGTGAGCAGTTCTTC	CASTPQLAGGKGEQFF
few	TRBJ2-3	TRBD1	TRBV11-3	TGTGCCAGCAGCTCGTCACAGGGGCCAGATACGCAGTATTTT	CASSSSQGPDTQYF
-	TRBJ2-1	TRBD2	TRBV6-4	TGTGCCAGCAGTGCGAGACTAGCGGGGTACAATGAGCAGTTCTTC	CASSARLAGYNEQFF
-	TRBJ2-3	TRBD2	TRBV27	TGTGCCAGCAGACTCTCACTAGCGCCCTCGGCAGATACGCAGTATTTT	CASRLSLAPSADTQYF
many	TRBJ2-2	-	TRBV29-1	TGCAGCGTCCTAACCCAGGAGCGGGTGGTCGACACCGGGGAGCTGTTTTTT	CSVLTQERVVDTGELFF
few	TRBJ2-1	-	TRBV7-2	TGTGCCAGCAGCTTACTAGTAGTCAATGAGCAGTTCTTC	CASSLLVVNEQFF
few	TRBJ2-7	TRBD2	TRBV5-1	TGCGCCAGCAGCTTTTCCGGCGGGAGAAACTACGAGCAGTACTTC	CASSFSGGRNYEQYF
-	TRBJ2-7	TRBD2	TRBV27	TGTGCCAGCACCCCGAGGACTAGCGGGACTCAAAAGTTCTCCTACGAGCAGTACTTC	CASTPRTSGTQKFSYEQYF
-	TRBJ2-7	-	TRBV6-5	TGTGCCAGCAGTTACACGGGACCGAGCTCCTACGAGCAGTACTTC	CASSYTGPSSYEQYF
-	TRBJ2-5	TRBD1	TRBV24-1	TGTGCCACCAGTGATTGGACAGGGGAGACCCAGTACTTC	CATSDWTGETQYF
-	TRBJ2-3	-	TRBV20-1	TGCAGTGCCTACCAAGACCCGGTGGCGGGCACAGATACGCAGTATTTT	CSAYQDPVAGTDTQYF
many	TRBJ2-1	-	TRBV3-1	TGTGCCAGCAGCCAAGGACAGGGGGCGCCTAGCGGGAAATGTGGTGGGTACAATGAGCAGTTCTTC	CASSQGQGAPSGKCGGYNEQFF
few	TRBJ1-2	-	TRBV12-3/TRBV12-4	TGTGCCAGCAGCTCATTAGCTAACTATGGCTACACCTTC	CASSSLANYGYTF
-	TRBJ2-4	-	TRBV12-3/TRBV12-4	TGTGCCAGCAGTCTTGATATAGCCAAAAACATTCAGTACTTC	CASSLDIAKNIQYF
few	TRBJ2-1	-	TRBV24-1	TGTGCCACCAGTGACCCCGCTACCGGGAGCTCCTACAATGAGCAGTTCTTC	CATSDPATGSSYNEQFF
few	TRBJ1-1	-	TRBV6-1	TGTGCCAGCAGCGATACTAGGGCGGGGGGCACTGAAGCTTTCTTT	CASSDTRAGGTEAFF
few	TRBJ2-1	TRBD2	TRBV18	TGTGCCAGCTCAAGCCAGCGGGAGATCGCTTACAATGAGCAGTTCTTC	CASSSQREIAYNEQFF
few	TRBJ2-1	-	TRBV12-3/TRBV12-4	TGTGCCAGCAGCCCGATGGGGGGGACAAGCTACAATGAGCAGTTCTTC	CASSPMGGTSYNEQFF
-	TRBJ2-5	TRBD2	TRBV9	TGTGCCAGCAGCGCCCCAGGACTAGCGGGAGTGGAGACCCAGTACTTC	CASSAPGLAGVETQYF
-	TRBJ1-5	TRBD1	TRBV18	TGTGCCAGCTCAACGACAGGGCAGGGCCAGCCCCAGCATTTT	CASSTTGQGQPQHF
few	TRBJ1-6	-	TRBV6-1	TGTGCCAGCAACCGCGGGGGGGGAGGCTCACCCCTCCACTTT	CASNRGGGGSPLHF
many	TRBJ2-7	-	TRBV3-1	TGTGCCAGCAGCCAAGTGAACGAGCAGTACTTC	CASSQVNEQYF
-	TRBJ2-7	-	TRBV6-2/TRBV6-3	TGTGCCAGCAGCCCACCGACTGGAAGGCCCGAGCAGTACTTC	CASSPPTGRPEQYF
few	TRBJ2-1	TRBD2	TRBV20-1	TGCAGTGCTAGGACTAGCGGGACCGGAGAGCAGTTCTTC	CSARTSGTGEQFF